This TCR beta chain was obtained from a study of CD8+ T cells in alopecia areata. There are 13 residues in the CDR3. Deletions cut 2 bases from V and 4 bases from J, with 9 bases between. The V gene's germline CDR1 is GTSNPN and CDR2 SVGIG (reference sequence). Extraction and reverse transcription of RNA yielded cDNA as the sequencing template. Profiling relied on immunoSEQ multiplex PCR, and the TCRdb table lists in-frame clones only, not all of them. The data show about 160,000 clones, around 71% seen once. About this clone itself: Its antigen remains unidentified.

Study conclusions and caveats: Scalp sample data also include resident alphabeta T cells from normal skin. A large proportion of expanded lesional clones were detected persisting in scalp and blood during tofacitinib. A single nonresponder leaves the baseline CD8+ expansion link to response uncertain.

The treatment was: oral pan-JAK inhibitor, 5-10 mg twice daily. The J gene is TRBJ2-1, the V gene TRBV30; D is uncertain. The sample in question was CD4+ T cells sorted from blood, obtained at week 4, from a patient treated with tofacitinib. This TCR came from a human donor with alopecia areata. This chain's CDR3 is CAWSSLDYNEQFF. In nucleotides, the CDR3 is TGTGCCTGGAGTAGTCTGGATTACAATGAGCAGTTCTTC.